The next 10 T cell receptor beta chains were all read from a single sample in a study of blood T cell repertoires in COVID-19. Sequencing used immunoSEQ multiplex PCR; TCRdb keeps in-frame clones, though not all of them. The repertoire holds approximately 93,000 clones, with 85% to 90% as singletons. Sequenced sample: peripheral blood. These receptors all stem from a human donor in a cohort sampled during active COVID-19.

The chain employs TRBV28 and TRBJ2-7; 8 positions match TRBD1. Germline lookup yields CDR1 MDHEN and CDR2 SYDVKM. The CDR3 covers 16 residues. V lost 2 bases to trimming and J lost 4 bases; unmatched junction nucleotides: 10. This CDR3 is CASSLTGRGLWYEQYF. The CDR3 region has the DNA TGTGCCAGCAGTTTAACTGGCAGGGGGCTGTGGTACGAGCAGTACTTC.

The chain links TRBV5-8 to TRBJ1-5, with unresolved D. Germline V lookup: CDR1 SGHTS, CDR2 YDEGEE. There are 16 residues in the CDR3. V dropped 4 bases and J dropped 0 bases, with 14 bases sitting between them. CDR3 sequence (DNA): TGTGCCAGCAGCCGCCGGTTCGGGAATAGCAATCAGCCCCAGCATTTT. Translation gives CASSRRFGNSNQPQHF. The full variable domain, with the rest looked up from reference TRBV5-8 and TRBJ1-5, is EAGVTQSPTHLIKTRGQQATLRCSPISGHTSVYWYQQALGLGLQFLLWYDEGEERNRGNFPPRFSGRQFPNYSSELNVNALELEDSALYLCASSRRFGNSNQPQHFGDGTRLSIL.

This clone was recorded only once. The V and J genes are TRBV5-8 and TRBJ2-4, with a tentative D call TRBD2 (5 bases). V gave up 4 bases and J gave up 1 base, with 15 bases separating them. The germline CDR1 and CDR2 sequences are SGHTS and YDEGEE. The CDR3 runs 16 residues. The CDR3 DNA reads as TGTGCCAGCAGCCCGGAGGTACCGAGGGCCAAAAACATTCAGTACTTC. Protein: CASSPEVPRAKNIQYF.

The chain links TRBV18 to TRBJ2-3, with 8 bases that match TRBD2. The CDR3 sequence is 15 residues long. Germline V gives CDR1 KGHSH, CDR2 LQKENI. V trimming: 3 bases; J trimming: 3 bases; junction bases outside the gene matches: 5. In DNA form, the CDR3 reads TGTGCCAGCTCACCTAGCGGGACTTCTACAGATACGCAGTATTTT. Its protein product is CASSPSGTSTDTQYF.

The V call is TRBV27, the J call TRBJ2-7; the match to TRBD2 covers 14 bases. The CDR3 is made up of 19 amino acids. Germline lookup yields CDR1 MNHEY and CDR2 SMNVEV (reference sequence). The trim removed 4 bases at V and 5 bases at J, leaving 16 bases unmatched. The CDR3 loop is CASSYQPPGLAGARDEQYF. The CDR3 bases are TGTGCCAGCAGTTACCAACCTCCGGGACTAGCGGGAGCTAGAGACGAGCAGTACTTC.

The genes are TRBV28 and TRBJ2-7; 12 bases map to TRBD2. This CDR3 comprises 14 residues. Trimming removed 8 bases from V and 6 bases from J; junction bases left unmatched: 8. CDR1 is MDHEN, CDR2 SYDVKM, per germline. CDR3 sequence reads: CASCRLAGECEQYF. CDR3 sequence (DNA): TGTGCCAGCTGTAGACTAGCGGGAGAATGCGAGCAGTACTTC. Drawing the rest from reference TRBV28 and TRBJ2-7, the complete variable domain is DVKVTQSSRYLVKRTGEKVFLECVQDMDHENMFWYRQDPGLGLRLIYFSYDVKMKEKGDIPEGYSVSREKKERFSLILESASTNQTSMYLCASCRLAGECEQYFGPGTRLTVT.

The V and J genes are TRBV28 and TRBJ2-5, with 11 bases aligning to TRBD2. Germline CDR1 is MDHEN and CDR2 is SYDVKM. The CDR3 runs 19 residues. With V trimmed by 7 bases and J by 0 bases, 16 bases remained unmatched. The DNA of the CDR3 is TGTGCCAGCATTCATTCCGGGACTAGCGGACTTTTGTACCAAGAGACCCAGTACTTC. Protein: CASIHSGTSGLLYQETQYF. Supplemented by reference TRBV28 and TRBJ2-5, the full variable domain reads DVKVTQSSRYLVKRTGEKVFLECVQDMDHENMFWYRQDPGLGLRLIYFSYDVKMKEKGDIPEGYSVSREKKERFSLILESASTNQTSMYLCASIHSGTSGLLYQETQYFGPGTRLLVL.

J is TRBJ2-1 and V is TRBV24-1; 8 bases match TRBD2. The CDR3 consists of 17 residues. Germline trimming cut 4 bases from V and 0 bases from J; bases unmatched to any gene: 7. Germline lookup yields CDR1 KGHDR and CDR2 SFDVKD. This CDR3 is CATSDLSGEGSYNEQFF. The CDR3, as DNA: TGTGCCACCAGTGACCTTAGCGGGGAGGGCTCCTACAATGAGCAGTTCTTC.

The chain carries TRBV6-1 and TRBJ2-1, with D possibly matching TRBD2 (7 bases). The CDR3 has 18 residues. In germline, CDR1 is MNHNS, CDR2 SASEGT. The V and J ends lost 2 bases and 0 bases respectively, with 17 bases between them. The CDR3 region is CASSETPRGGGSYNEQFF. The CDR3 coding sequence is TGTGCCAGCAGTGAAACCCCAAGGGGAGGGGGCTCCTACAATGAGCAGTTCTTC.

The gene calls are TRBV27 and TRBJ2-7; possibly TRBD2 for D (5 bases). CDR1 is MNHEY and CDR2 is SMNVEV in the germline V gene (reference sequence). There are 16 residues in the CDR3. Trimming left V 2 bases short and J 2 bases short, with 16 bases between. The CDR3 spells CASSLPPRGSTYEQYF. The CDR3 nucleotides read TGTGCCAGCAGTTTACCGCCCCGGGGTTCTACCTACGAGCAGTACTTC.